Listed below are T cell receptor beta chains from one sample, sequenced in a study of blood T cells in healthy people across ages. TCRdb fed the 5' RACE reads into MiXCR, producing one record per CDR3 protein. The repertoire consists of fewer than 900,000 distinct CDR3 sequences, with roughly two fifths occurring once and the leading ten covering roughly 19%. Sample: blood. These receptors all come from a woman in her fifties or sixties in good health. CDR3s include the opening cysteine and the closing phenylalanine or tryptophan. The D gene is left open where the match is weak. Size values are once, few and many counts, or a class for expanded clones, and some rows have none.

>TRBV7-2|.|TRBJ2-1|.
CASSLVVTKQFF
TGTGCCAGCAGCTTAGTGGTGACCAAGCAGTTCTTC
>TRBV7-9|.|TRBJ1-2|TRBD1
CASRAPGQLNYGYTF
TGTGCCAGCAGGGCACCGGGACAGCTAAACTATGGCTACACCTTC
>TRBV3-1|.|TRBJ2-1|.
CASSQDASAGEQFF
TGTGCCAGCAGCCAAGATGCTAGCGCAGGTGAGCAGTTCTTC
>TRBV20-1|few|TRBJ2-7|.
CSVPGSGSYEQYF
TGCAGTGTCCCAGGTTCGGGATCCTACGAGCAGTACTTC
>TRBV6-5|.|TRBJ2-3|TRBD2
CVSRPLAGGQDTQYF
TGTGTCAGCAGGCCACTAGCGGGGGGGCAGGATACGCAGTATTTT
>TRBV28|.|TRBJ2-4|TRBD1
CASKPGQITKNIQYF
TGTGCCAGCAAGCCGGGACAGATTACCAAAAACATTCAGTACTTC
>TRBV7-2|few|TRBJ2-5|TRBD1
CASSGQGAVETQYF
TGTGCCAGCAGCGGACAGGGGGCGGTGGAGACCCAGTACTTC
>TRBV7-9|.|TRBJ2-5|TRBD1
CASSRTGVETQYF
TGTGCCAGCAGCAGGACAGGGGTCGAGACCCAGTACTTC
>TRBV5-1|few|TRBJ1-5|.
CASSLRGGWNQPQHF
TGCGCCAGCAGCTTGCGAGGGGGGTGGAATCAGCCCCAGCATTTT
>TRBV7-9|few|TRBJ2-7|.
CASSLSNSFHEQYF
TGTGCCAGCAGCTTAAGCAACAGTTTCCACGAGCAGTACTTC
>TRBV14|once|TRBJ1-6|.
CASSLIRGSSPLHF
TGTGCCAGCAGCCTTATCAGGGGAAGTTCACCCCTCCACTTT
>TRBV10-3|.|TRBJ2-7|TRBD1
CASQGQDEQYF
TGTGCCAGCCAGGGACAGGACGAGCAGTACTTC
>TRBV20-1|.|TRBJ1-5|.
CSVGGKGNQPQHF
TGCAGTGTAGGAGGGAAAGGCAATCAGCCCCAGCATTTT
>TRBV30|.|TRBJ2-1|.
CAWSSESGSEQFF
TGTGCCTGGAGTTCGGAGAGCGGTTCGGAGCAGTTCTTC
>TRBV4-2|.|TRBJ2-2|.
CASSQELTAKATGELFF
TGTGCCAGCAGCCAAGAATTGACCGCCAAGGCCACCGGGGAGCTGTTTTTT
>TRBV6-2/TRBV6-3|many|TRBJ1-1|TRBD1
CASQGQGGRNTEAFF
TGTGCCAGCCAGGGACAGGGCGGTAGAAACACTGAAGCTTTCTTT
>TRBV24-1|few|TRBJ2-5|.
CATTIPIRGGMRETQYF
TGTGCCACCACCATTCCTATTCGAGGGGGGATGAGAGAGACCCAGTACTTC
>TRBV20-1|once|TRBJ2-2|TRBD2
CSASGLAGGRPNTGELFF
TGCAGTGCTAGTGGTCTAGCGGGAGGTCGACCTAACACCGGGGAGCTGTTTTTT
>TRBV12-3/TRBV12-4|many|TRBJ2-5|TRBD1
CASSFRTGGETQYF
TGTGCCAGCAGTTTTCGCACAGGGGGAGAGACCCAGTACTTC
>TRBV12-3/TRBV12-4|.|TRBJ1-3|.
CASSSDGSGNTIYF
TGTGCCAGCAGCTCGGACGGCTCTGGAAACACCATATATTTT
>TRBV5-1|.|TRBJ2-4|TRBD2
CASSFTAGDRYERYF
TGCGCCAGCAGCTTCACAGCGGGAGACAGGTACGAGCGGTACTTC
>TRBV12-3/TRBV12-4|.|TRBJ2-2|.
CASSPHRSTGELFF
TGTGCCAGCAGTCCCCATAGGTCTACCGGGGAGCTGTTTTTT
>TRBV5-1|few|TRBJ1-2|TRBD1
CASSPGQGRDYGYTF
TGCGCCAGCAGCCCAGGACAGGGGCGGGACTATGGCTACACCTTC
>TRBV14|few|TRBJ1-1|TRBD1
CASSQNEGQMNTEAFF
TGTGCCAGCAGCCAAAATGAGGGACAGATGAACACTGAAGCTTTCTTT